Following are 15 T cell receptor beta chains from one sample sequenced in a study of cytomegalovirus exposure and HLA in healthy donors. This PCR relied on a set of 60 Vbeta primers and 13 Jbeta primers. Using immunoSEQ multiplex PCR, the repertoire was profiled, and TCRdb retains in-frame clones only, with some absent. The sample lists some 170,000 clones; roughly 80% were seen once. Specimen: PBMCs. These receptors were taken from a man aged 35 to 55 in good health and CMV-seronegative.

The chain has TRBV5-4 and TRBJ2-7; D perhaps matches TRBD2 (6 bases). The CDR3 is 14 amino acids. Per the germline V gene, CDR1 is SGHNT and CDR2 is YYREEE (reference sequence). Trimming left V 4 bases short and J 3 bases short, with 14 bases between. As DNA, the CDR3 is TGTGCCAGCAGCCCGCCGGGAGAACGCTACGAGCAGTACTTC. As protein: CASSPPGERYEQYF.

This clone was recorded only once. Here the CDR3 reads CASTLRGGMNTEAFF. The CDR3 bases are TGTGCCAGCACTTTAAGGGGCGGAATGAACACTGAAGCTTTCTTT. This chain connects TRBV7-2 to TRBJ1-1; perhaps TRBD1 as D (5 bases). V was clipped by 7 bases and J by 0 bases, with 15 bases between them. This CDR3 has 15 residues. The germline V gene encodes CDR1 SGHTA and CDR2 FQGNSA.

The CDR3 sequence is CASSLTAGSTEAFF. The DNA of the CDR3 is TGCGCCAGCAGCTTGACTGCGGGGTCCACTGAAGCTTTCTTT. The genes are TRBV5-1 and TRBJ1-1; D is uncertain. V was shortened by 1 base and J by 4 bases, with 11 bases between the two germline ends. Germline loops: CDR1 SGHRS, CDR2 YFSETQ. This CDR3 has 14 residues.

This clone was picked up a small number of times. The chain employs TRBV29-1 and TRBJ2-1; possibly TRBD1 for D (5 bases). The CDR3 loop spans 13 amino acids. V shed 2 bases and J shed 5 bases, with 10 bases lying between them. CDR1 and CDR2 (germline): SQVTM, ANQGSEA. DNA for the CDR3: TGCAGCGTTGAAAATATAGGGGACAATGAGCAGTTCTTC. It codes for CSVENIGDNEQFF.

The rearrangement links TRBV5-1 to TRBJ2-6, with D possibly TRBD1 on 6 matching bases. CDR1 SGHRS and CDR2 YFSETQ come from the germline V gene. CDR3 size: 15 residues. Trimming stripped 4 bases from V and 1 base from J, with 9 bases between. The CDR3 reads CASSQGQSGANVLTF. The DNA of the CDR3 is TGCGCCAGCAGCCAAGGACAGTCTGGGGCCAACGTCCTGACTTTC.

J is TRBJ1-2 and V is TRBV30; TRBD1 is a possible D gene (6 bases). This CDR3 comprises 15 residues. Germline V gene sequence: CDR1 GTSNPN, CDR2 SVGIG (reference sequence). Trimming stripped 2 bases from V and 5 bases from J, with 18 bases between. CDR3 sequence reads: CAWSPPDSRRYGYTF. The CDR3 DNA sequence: TGTGCCTGGAGTCCCCCGGACAGTCGTAGATATGGCTACACCTTC.

The chain joins TRBV30 to TRBJ1-2; D remains ambiguous. Germline assignment: CDR1 GTSNPN and CDR2 SVGIG (reference sequence). V dropped 5 bases and J dropped 10 bases, with 17 bases sitting between them. The CDR3 contains 12 residues. In DNA form, the CDR3 reads TGTGCCTGGGACGGGGATTTTGGGGACTACACCTTC. Translating it yields CAWDGDFGDYTF. The full variable domain, rest sourced from reference TRBV30 and TRBJ1-2, is SQTIHQWPATLVQPVGSPLSLECTVEGTSNPNLYWYRQAAGRGLQLLFYSVGIGQISSEVPQNLSASRPQDRQFILSSKKLLLSDSGFYLCAWDGDFGDYTFGSGTRLTVV.

This clone was seen more than once but under ten times. The V and J genes are TRBV18 and TRBJ1-1; D is uncertain. CDR3 length equals 17 residues. The V end lost 3 bases, the J end lost 1 base, and 18 bases lay between the germline ends. Germline-derived CDR1 and CDR2 are KGHSH and LQKENI. CDR3 in amino acids: CASSPLPLGVQNTEAFF. In nucleotides, the CDR3 is TGTGCCAGCTCACCCCTCCCTTTAGGAGTTCAGAACACTGAAGCTTTCTTT. Using reference TRBV18 and TRBJ1-1 for the parts outside the CDR3, the full variable domain is NAGVMQNPRHLVRRRGQEARLRCSPMKGHSHVYWYRQLPEEGLKFMVYLQKENIIDESGMPKERFSAEFPKEGPSILRIQQVVRGDSAAYFCASSPLPLGVQNTEAFFGQGTRLTVV.

This clone was detected once. V gene TRBV29-1 combines with J gene TRBJ1-2; a possible D gene is TRBD1 (5 bases). CDR3 length: 16 amino acids. In germline, CDR1 is SQVTM, CDR2 ANQGSEA. V lost 4 bases and J 5 bases, leaving 23 bases between the germline ends. The CDR3 sequence: CSVVERVGGGLYGYTF. The CDR3 DNA follows: TGCAGCGTTGTAGAACGGGTCGGGGGAGGATTGTATGGCTACACCTTC.

The CDR3 sequence is CSVEGYRRSYNEQFF. In nucleotides, the CDR3 is TGCAGCGTTGAAGGGTATAGGCGGTCCTACAATGAGCAGTTCTTC. The rearrangement uses TRBV29-1 and TRBJ2-1; D remains unclear. Germline CDR1 is SQVTM and CDR2 is ANQGSEA. Trimming took 1 base from V and 1 from J, leaving 11 bases between them. This CDR3 has 15 amino acids.

This chain joins TRBV9 and TRBJ2-5, with D tentatively TRBD1 (5 bases). This CDR3 has 15 amino acids. The V gene lost 0 bases and the J gene lost 1 base, with 10 bases spanning the gap. The germline CDR1 and CDR2 sequences are SGDLS and YYNGEE. CDR3 sequence (DNA): TGTGCCAGCAGCGTAGCTAAGGGGCCCCAAGAGACCCAGTACTTC. Translated, it gives CASSVAKGPQETQYF.

The V gene is TRBV7-8, the J gene TRBJ2-7; 8 bases line up with TRBD1. CDR1 and CDR2 (germline): SGHVS, FQNEAQ. Trimming took 6 bases from V and 1 from J; bases not matched to a gene: 2. This CDR3 contains 13 residues. DNA of the CDR3: TGTGCCAGCAGGACAGGGGTATCCTACGAGCAGTACTTC. It yields the protein CASRTGVSYEQYF.

The genes are TRBV6-5 and TRBJ2-3, with D unresolved. The CDR3 spans 16 residues. From germline, CDR1 is MNHEY and CDR2 SVGAGI. With 0 bases removed from V and 0 bases from J, the gap between germline ends came to 10 bases. CDR3 DNA sequence: TGTGCCAGCAGTTACTCGCCAGTCTCTAGCACAGATACGCAGTATTTT. This encodes CASSYSPVSSTDTQYF.

This clone was counted only a few times. The chain joins TRBV4-1 to TRBJ2-1; D is possibly TRBD1 (6 bases). V lost 0 bases to trimming and J lost 0 bases, with 12 bases between them. This CDR3 contains 17 residues. The germline gives CDR1 MGHRA, CDR2 YSYEKL. Here the CDR3 reads CASSQEGTGSSYNEQFF. CDR3 nucleotide sequence: TGCGCCAGCAGCCAAGAAGGAACAGGGAGCTCCTACAATGAGCAGTTCTTC.

V gene TRBV9 combines with J gene TRBJ2-2; TRBD2 might be the D (6 bases). Trimming stripped 10 bases from V and 5 bases from J, with 12 bases between. The CDR3 has 12 amino acids. The germline V gene has CDR1 SGDLS and CDR2 YYNGEE. CDR3 coding DNA: TGTGCCTCAGAGGCGGGGACCGGGGAGCTGTTTTTT. This codes for CASEAGTGELFF.